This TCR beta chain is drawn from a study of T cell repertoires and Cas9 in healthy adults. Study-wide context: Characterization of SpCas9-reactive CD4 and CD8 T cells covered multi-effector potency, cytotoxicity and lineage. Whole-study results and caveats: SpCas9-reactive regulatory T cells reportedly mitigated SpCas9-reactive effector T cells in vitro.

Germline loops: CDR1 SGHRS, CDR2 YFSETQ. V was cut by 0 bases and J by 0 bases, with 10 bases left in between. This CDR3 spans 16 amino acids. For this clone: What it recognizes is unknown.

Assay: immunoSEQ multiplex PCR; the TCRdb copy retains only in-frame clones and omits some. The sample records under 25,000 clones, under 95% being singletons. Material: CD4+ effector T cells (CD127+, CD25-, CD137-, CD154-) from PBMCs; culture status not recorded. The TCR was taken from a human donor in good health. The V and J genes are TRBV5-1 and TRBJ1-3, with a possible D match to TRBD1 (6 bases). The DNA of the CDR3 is TGCGCCAGCAGCTTGGCAGGGGCCGCCTCTGGAAACACCATATATTTT. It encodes CASSLAGAASGNTIYF.